This entry is about one T cell receptor (beta chain). The CDR3 length is 16 residues. V was pared by 6 bases and J by 0 bases, with 10 bases of the junction left unmatched. CDR1 is MDHEN, CDR2 SYDVKM, per germline. Here immunoSEQ multiplex PCR was the method, and the copy in TCRdb shows in-frame clones only, minus some. The data contain a few hundred thousand clones, around 90% of them singletons. The sample originates from a study of blood T cell repertoires in COVID-19. The genes are TRBV28 and TRBJ2-7, with 8 bases fitting TRBD1. The TCR comes from a woman aged 18-35 years with acute COVID-19. Sequencing was carried out using PBMCs or T cells enriched from blood (not recorded which). The CDR3 DNA reads TGTGCCAGCAGCCCGGCCCGACAGGGGTACTCCTACGAGCAGTACTTC. The encoded protein is CASSPARQGYSYEQYF.